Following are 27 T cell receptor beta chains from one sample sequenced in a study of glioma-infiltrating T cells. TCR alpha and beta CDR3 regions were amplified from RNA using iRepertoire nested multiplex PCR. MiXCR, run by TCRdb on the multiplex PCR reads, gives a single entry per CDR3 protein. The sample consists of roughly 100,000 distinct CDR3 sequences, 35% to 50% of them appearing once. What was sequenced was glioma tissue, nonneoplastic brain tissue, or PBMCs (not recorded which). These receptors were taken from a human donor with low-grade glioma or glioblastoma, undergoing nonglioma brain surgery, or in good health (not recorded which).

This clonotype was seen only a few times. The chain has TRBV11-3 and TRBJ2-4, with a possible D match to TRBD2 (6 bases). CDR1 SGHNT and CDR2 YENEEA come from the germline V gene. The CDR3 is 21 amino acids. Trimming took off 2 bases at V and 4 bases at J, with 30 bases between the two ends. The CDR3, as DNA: TGTGCCAGCAGCTTACGCCTATTTTGGGAGGCAAGGAACCGGGTGAAAAACATTCAGTACTTC. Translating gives CASSLRLFWEARNRVKNIQYF.

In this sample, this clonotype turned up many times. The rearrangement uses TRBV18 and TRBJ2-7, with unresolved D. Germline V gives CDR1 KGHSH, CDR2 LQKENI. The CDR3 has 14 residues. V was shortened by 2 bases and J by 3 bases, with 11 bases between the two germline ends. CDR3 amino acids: CASSPSNRDYEQYF. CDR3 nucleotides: TGTGCCAGCTCACCAAGTAACAGAGACTACGAGCAGTACTTC.

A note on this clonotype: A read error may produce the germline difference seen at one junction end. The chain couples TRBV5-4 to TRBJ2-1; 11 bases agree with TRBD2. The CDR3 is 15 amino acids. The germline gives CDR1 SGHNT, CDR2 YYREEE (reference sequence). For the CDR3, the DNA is TGTGCCAGCAGCGCAGCGGGACTAGCGGACAATGAGCAGTTTTTC. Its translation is CASSAAGLADNEQFF.

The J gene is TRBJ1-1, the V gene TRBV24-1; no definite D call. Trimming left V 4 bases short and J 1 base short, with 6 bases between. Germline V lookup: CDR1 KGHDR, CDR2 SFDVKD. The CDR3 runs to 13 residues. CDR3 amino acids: CATSDYQNTEAFF. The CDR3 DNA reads TGTGCCACCAGTGACTACCAGAACACTGAAGCTTTCTTT.

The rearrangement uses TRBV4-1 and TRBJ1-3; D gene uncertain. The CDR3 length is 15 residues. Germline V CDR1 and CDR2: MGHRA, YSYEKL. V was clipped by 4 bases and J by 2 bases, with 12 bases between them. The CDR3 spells CASSLFWTAGNTIYF. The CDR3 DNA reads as TGCGCCAGCAGCCTATTCTGGACGGCTGGAAACACCATATATTTT.

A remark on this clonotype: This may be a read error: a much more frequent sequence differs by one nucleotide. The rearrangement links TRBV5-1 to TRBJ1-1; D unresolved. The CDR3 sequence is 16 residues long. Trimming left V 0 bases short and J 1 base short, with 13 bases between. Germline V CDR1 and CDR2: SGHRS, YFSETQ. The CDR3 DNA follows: TGCGCCAGCAGCTTGGACTCTTCGGCGAAGAACACTGAAGCTTTCTTT. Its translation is CASSLDSSAKNTEAFF.

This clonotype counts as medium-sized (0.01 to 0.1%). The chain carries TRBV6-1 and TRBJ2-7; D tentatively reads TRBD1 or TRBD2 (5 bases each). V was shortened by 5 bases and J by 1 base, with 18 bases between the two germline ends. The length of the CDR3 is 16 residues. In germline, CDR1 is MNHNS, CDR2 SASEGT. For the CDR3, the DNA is TGTGCCAGCAGTTTCGGACCCGGGACCGAATCCTACGAGCAGTACTTC. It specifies CASSFGPGTESYEQYF.

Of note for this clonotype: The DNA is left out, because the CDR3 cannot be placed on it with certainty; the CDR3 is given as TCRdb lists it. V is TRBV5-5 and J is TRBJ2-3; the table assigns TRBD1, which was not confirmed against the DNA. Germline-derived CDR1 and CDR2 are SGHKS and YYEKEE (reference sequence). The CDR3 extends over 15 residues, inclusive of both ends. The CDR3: CASSFGGGTTDTQCF.

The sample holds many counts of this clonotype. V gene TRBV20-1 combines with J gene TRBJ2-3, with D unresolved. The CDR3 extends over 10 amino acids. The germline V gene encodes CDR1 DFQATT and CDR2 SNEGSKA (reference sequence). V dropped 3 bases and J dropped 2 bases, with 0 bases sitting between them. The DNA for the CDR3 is TGCAGTGCTAGCACAGATACGCAGTATTTT. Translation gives CSASTDTQYF.

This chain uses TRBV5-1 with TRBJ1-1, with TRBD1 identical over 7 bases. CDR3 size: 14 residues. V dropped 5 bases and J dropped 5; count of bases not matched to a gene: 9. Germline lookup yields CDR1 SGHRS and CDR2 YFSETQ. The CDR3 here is CASRSNRGGTEAFF. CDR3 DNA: TGCGCCAGCAGATCTAACAGGGGAGGGACTGAAGCTTTCTTT.

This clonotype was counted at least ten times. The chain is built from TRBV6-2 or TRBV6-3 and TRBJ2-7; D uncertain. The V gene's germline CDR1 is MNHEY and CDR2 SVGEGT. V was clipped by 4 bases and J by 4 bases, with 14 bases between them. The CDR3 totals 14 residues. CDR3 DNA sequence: TGTGCCAGCAGTTCTCCATCCCTGGGTTACGAGCAGTACTTC. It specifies CASSSPSLGYEQYF.

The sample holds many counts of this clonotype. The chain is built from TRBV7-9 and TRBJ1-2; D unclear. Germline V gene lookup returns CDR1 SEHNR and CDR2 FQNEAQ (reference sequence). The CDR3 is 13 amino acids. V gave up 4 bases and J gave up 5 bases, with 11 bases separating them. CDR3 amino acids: CASSSTDPYGYTF. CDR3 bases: TGTGCCAGCAGCTCTACAGACCCATATGGCTACACCTTC. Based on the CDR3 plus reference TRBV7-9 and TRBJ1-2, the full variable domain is DTGVSQNPRHKITKRGQNVTFRCDPISEHNRLYWYRQTLGQGPEFLTYFQNEAQLEKSRLLSDRFSAERPKGSFSTLEIQRTEQGDSAMYLCASSSTDPYGYTFGSGTRLTVV.

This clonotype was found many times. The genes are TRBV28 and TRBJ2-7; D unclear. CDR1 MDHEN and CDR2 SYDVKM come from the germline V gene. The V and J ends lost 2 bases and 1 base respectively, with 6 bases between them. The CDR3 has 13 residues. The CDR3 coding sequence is TGTGCCAGCAGTTTACTGAATTCCTACGAGCAGTACTTC. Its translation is CASSLLNSYEQYF.

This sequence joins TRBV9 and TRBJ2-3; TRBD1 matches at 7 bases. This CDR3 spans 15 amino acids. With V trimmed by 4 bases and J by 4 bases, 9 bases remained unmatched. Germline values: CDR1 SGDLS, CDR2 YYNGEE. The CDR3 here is CASSPIRGPADTQYF. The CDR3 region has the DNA TGTGCCAGCAGCCCAATTAGGGGGCCCGCAGATACGCAGTATTTT.

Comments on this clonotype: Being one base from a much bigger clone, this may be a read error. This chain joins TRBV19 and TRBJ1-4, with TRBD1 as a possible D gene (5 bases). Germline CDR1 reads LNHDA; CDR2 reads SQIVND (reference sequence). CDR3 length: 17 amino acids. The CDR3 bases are TGTGCCAGTAGTATAGTACGAGGGGAAGGAACTAATAAAAAACTGTTTTTT. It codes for CASSIVRGEGTNKKLFF.

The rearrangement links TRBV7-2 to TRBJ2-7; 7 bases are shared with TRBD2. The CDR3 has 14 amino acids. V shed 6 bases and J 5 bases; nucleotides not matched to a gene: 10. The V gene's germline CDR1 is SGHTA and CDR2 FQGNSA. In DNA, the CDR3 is TGTGCCAGCAGTTCAGGACTAGGGCTCCACGAGCAGTACTTC. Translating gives CASSSGLGLHEQYF. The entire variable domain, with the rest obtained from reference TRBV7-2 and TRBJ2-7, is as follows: GAGVSQSPSNKVTEKGKDVELRCDPISGHTALYWYRQSLGQGLEFLIYFQGNSAPDKSGLPSDRFSAERTGGSVSTLTIQRTQQEDSAVYLCASSSGLGLHEQYFGPGTRLTVT.

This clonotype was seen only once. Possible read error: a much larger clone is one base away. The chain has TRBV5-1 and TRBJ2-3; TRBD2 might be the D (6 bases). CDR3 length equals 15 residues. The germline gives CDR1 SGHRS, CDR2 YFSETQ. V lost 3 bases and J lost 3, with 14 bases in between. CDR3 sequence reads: CASSSDGGGTDTQYF. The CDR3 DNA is TGCGCCAGCAGCTCTGACGGGGGAGGAACAGATACGCAGTATTTT.

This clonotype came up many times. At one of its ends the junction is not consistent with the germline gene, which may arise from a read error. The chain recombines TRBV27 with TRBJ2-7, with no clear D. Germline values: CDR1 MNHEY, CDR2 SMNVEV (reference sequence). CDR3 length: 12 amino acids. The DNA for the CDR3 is TGTGCCGGCAGTCATAGCTCCTACGAGCAGTACTTC. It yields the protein CAGSHSSYEQYF.

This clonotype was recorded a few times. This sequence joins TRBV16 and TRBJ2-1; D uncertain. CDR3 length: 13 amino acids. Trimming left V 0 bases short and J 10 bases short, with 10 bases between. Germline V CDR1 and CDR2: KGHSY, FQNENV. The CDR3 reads CASSQSTNSEQFF. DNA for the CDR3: TGTGCCAGCAGCCAATCTACAAATTCCGAGCAGTTCTTC.

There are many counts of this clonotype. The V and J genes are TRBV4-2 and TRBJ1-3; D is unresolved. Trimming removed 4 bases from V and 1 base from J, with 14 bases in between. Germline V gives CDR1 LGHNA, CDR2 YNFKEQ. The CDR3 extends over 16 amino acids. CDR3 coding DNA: TGTGCCAGCAGCCTAATCCGGCTGCAGTCTGGAAACACCATATATTTT. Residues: CASSLIRLQSGNTIYF.

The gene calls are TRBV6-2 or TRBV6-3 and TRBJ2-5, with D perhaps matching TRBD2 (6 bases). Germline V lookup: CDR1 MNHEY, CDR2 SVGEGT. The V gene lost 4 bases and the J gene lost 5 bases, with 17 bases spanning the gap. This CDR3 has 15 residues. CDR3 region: CASSSTIPRGETQYF. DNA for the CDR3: TGTGCCAGCAGTTCCACCATTCCCCGGGGGGAGACCCAGTACTTC.

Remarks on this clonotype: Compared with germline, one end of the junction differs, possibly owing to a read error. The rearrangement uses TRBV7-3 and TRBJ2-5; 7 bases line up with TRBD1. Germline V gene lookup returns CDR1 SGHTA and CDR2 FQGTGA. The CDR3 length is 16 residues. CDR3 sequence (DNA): TGTGTTAGCAGCTTAGGAATCGGGACAGCCCAAGAGACCCAGTATTTC. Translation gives CVSSLGIGTAQETQYF.

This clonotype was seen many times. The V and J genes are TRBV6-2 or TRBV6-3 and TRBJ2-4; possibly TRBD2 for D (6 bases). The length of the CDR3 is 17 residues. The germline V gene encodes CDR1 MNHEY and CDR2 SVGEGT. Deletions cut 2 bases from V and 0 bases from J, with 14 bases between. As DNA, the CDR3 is TGTGCCAGCAGTTACGAAGTGGCGGGGCTAGCCAAAAACATTCAGTACTTC. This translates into CASSYEVAGLAKNIQYF.

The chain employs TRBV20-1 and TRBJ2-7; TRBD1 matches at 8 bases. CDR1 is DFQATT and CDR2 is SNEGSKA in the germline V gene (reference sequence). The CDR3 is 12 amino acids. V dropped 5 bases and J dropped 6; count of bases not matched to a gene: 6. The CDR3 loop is CSARDRSSEQYF. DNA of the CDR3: TGCAGTGCTCGGGACAGGTCTTCCGAGCAGTACTTC.

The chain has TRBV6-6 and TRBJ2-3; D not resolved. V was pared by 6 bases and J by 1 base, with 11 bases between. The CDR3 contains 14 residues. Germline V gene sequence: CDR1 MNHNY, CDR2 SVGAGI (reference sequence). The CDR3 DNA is TGTGCCAGCAGCTCGATGAGCCGCACAGATACGCAGTATTTT. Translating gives CASSSMSRTDTQYF.

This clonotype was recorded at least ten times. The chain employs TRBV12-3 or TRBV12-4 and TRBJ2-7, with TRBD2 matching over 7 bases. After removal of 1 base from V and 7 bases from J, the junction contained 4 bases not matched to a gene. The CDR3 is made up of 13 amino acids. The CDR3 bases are TGTGCCAGCAGTTTAGTCAGGGAGGGGGAGCAGTACTTC. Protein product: CASSLVREGEQYF.

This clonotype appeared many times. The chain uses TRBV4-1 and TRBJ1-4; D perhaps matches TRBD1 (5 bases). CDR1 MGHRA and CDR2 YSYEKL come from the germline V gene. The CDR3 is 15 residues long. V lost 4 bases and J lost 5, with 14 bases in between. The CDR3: CASSPLRDQNEKLFF. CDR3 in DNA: TGCGCCAGCAGCCCCCTCCGGGACCAGAATGAAAAACTGTTTTTT.